A single sample is the source of the 26 T cell receptor beta chains below, sequenced in a study of T cell responses to AZD1222 COVID-19 vaccine. Sequencing was performed with immunoSEQ multiplex PCR; in TCRdb, only in-frame clones are kept and a portion is missing. The sample comprises tens of thousands of clones, around 90% of which are singletons, and less than 25% rests with the top ten. The starting material was peripheral blood, obtained on day 0 of AZD1222 vaccination. Every receptor here comes from an adult in good health.

The chain joins TRBV2 to TRBJ2-7; D remains unclear. CDR1 SNHLY and CDR2 FYNNEI come from the germline V gene. V was pared by 8 bases and J by 4 bases, with 12 bases between. The CDR3 runs 12 residues. Written as DNA, the CDR3 is TGTGCCAGCGGACCGTTCTATTACGAGCAGTACTTC. It specifies CASGPFYYEQYF.

The V and J genes are TRBV11-2 and TRBJ2-3; 7 nucleotides match TRBD1. V shed 5 bases and J 0 bases; nucleotides not matched to a gene: 8. In germline, CDR1 is SGHAT, CDR2 FQNNGV. There are 16 residues in the CDR3. The CDR3 sequence is CASSPWGQTSTDTQYF. Here the CDR3 DNA reads TGTGCCAGCAGCCCCTGGGGACAGACTAGCACAGATACGCAGTATTTT.

The gene calls are TRBV19 and TRBJ2-7; no clear D. The CDR3 is made up of 12 amino acids. V lost 3 bases and J lost 7, with 10 bases in between. The germline gives CDR1 LNHDA, CDR2 SQIVND (reference sequence). The CDR3 nucleotides read TGTGCCAGTAGTATTAGGTCTACGGAGCAGTACTTC. It is translated as CASSIRSTEQYF.

This chain joins TRBV7-9 and TRBJ2-3, with TRBD1 matching 10 bases. Germline lookup yields CDR1 SEHNR and CDR2 FQNEAQ (reference sequence). CDR3 length: 15 amino acids. Trimming removed 3 bases from V and 4 bases from J; junction bases left unmatched: 4. The CDR3 coding sequence is TGTGCCAGCAGCTTGGACAGGGGGAGGGCAGATACGCAGTATTTT. This encodes CASSLDRGRADTQYF.

V and J are TRBV6-5 and TRBJ2-1; possible D gene TRBD1, 6 bases. Trimming cost V 6 bases and J 8 bases, with 14 bases left between them. The CDR3 extends over 13 amino acids. From germline, CDR1 is MNHEY and CDR2 SVGAGI. The CDR3 loop reads CASRANRVHEQFF. The CDR3 coding sequence is TGTGCCAGCAGGGCGAACAGGGTACATGAGCAGTTCTTC.

V is TRBV27 and J is TRBJ1-6; D gene ambiguous. Germline V gene data show CDR1 as MNHEY and CDR2 as SMNVEV (reference sequence). The V end lost 5 bases, the J end lost 1 base, and 12 bases lay between the germline ends. The CDR3 consists of 16 residues. CDR3 nucleotide sequence: TGTGCCAGCAGTCGAACTGCGGGATCCTATAATTCACCCCTCCACTTT. Encoded protein: CASSRTAGSYNSPLHF.

J is TRBJ1-5 and V is TRBV5-1; maybe TRBD1 (5 bases). The CDR3 spans 15 residues. V lost 2 bases and J 4 bases, leaving 13 bases between the germline ends. CDR1 is SGHRS and CDR2 is YFSETQ in the germline V gene. CDR3 sequence reads: CASSLDDSRNQPQHF. The CDR3 DNA reads as TGCGCCAGCAGCTTAGACGACAGCAGGAATCAGCCCCAGCATTTT.

This rearrangement joins TRBV6-1 to TRBJ1-1; no definite D call. Germline V CDR1 and CDR2: MNHNS, SASEGT. CDR3 length: 14 amino acids. The V end lost 2 bases, the J end lost 1 base, and 8 bases lay between the germline ends. CDR3 bases: TGTGCCAGCAGTGAAAGTCTTGGGAACACTGAAGCTTTCTTT. This codes for CASSESLGNTEAFF.

This chain connects TRBV5-4 to TRBJ2-3, with a tentative D call TRBD1 (5 bases). This CDR3 is 13 amino acids long. The germline V and J ends were trimmed by 4 bases and 2 bases, with 8 bases remaining between them. CDR1 and CDR2 (germline): SGHNT, YYREEE (reference sequence). DNA for the CDR3: TGTGCCAGCAGCCCAGGGCCCACAGATACGCAGTATTTT. This codes for CASSPGPTDTQYF.

The rearrangement uses TRBV3-1 (or the pseudogene TRBV3-2) and TRBJ1-1; D is possibly TRBD1 (5 bases). Trimming took 1 base from V and 1 from J, leaving 7 bases between them. Germline values: CDR1 LGHDT, CDR2 YNNKEL (reference sequence). The length of the CDR3 is 14 residues. The DNA of the CDR3 is TGTGCCAGCAGCCAAGCGCAGGGGAACACTGAAGCTTTCTTT. Translated, it gives CASSQAQGNTEAFF.

The chain is built from TRBV11-3 and TRBJ2-1; 11 bases line up with TRBD1. With 4 bases clipped from V and 9 bases from J, the junction kept 8 bases outside the gene matches. CDR1 is SGHNT and CDR2 is YENEEA in the germline V gene. This CDR3 has 15 amino acids. CDR3 loop: CASSSGQGAVGEQFF. The CDR3 DNA sequence: TGTGCCAGCAGCTCCGGACAGGGGGCGGTAGGTGAGCAGTTCTTC.

V gene TRBV3-1 (or the pseudogene TRBV3-2) combines with J gene TRBJ1-5; no clear D. Germline CDR1 reads LGHDT; CDR2 reads YNNKEL (reference sequence). Trimming took 0 bases from V and 9 from J, leaving 15 bases between them. The CDR3 is 15 residues long. The CDR3 sequence is CASSQDLGAVRPQHF. The CDR3 DNA sequence: TGTGCCAGCAGCCAAGATTTAGGTGCTGTACGGCCCCAGCATTTT.

V gene TRBV30 combines with J gene TRBJ1-6; TRBD1 matches 9 bases. With 7 bases clipped from V and 8 bases from J, the junction kept 6 bases outside the gene matches. The CDR3 runs to 13 residues. Germline V gives CDR1 GTSNPN, CDR2 SVGIG (reference sequence). CDR3 sequence: CAFRQGGYSPLHF. In nucleotides, the CDR3 is TGTGCCTTCCGACAGGGGGGTTATTCACCCCTCCACTTT.

The rearrangement links TRBV5-4 to TRBJ1-6; D is perhaps TRBD1 (5 bases). Germline CDR1 is SGHNT and CDR2 is YYREEE (reference sequence). The CDR3 is 15 residues long. V dropped 2 bases and J dropped 5 bases, with 11 bases sitting between them. DNA for the CDR3: TGTGCCAGCAGCTTCGGCTCCAGGGATAATTCACCCCTCCACTTT. This sequence encodes CASSFGSRDNSPLHF.

The genes are TRBV18 and TRBJ1-5; D remains ambiguous. This CDR3 has 13 residues. Germline V gives CDR1 KGHSH, CDR2 LQKENI. The V end was cut by 2 bases, the J end by 5 bases, with 7 bases between. Written as DNA, the CDR3 is TGTGCCAGCTCACCAACAGACGATCAGCCCCAGCATTTT. The encoded protein is CASSPTDDQPQHF.

This clone was seen a handful of times. The CDR3 reads CASSPFQGQPQHF. For the CDR3, the DNA is TGTGCCAGCAGCCCCTTCCAGGGTCAGCCCCAGCATTTT. The chain carries TRBV7-2 and TRBJ1-5; perhaps TRBD1 as D (5 bases). Per germline, CDR1 SGHTA and CDR2 FQGNSA. V lost 5 bases and J 6 bases, leaving 11 bases between the germline ends. The CDR3 consists of 13 residues.

This sequence joins TRBV12-3 or TRBV12-4 and TRBJ1-1, with no clear D. Trimming shortened V by 8 bases and J by 2 bases, and 12 bases separated the two germline ends. The CDR3 contains 13 residues. The CDR3 DNA reads as TGTGCCAGCCAACCCGCGGCTAACACTGAAGCTTTCTTT. It yields the protein CASQPAANTEAFF.

CDR3 DNA sequence: TGTGCCACTATGAGGACCGGGGAGAGCAATCAGCCCCAGCATTTT. It codes for CATMRTGESNQPQHF. This rearrangement joins TRBV19 to TRBJ1-5, with D uncertain. The CDR3 is 15 amino acids. The V gene's germline CDR1 is LNHDA and CDR2 SQIVND (reference sequence). The germline V and J ends were trimmed by 10 bases and 1 base, with 17 bases remaining between them.

This chain connects TRBV5-5 to TRBJ1-5; D not resolved. The CDR3 totals 15 residues. Trimming pared 2 bases from V and 6 bases from J, leaving 15 bases between. Germline values: CDR1 SGHKS, CDR2 YYEKEE (reference sequence). CDR3 in amino acids: CASSFWIGKGQPQHF. For the CDR3, the DNA is TGTGCCAGCAGCTTTTGGATTGGTAAGGGTCAGCCCCAGCATTTT.

This clone was counted a few times. The chain links TRBV6-5 to TRBJ1-2; a weak D match, TRBD1 (6 bases). The CDR3 consists of 12 residues. V gave up 7 bases and J gave up 4 bases, with 10 bases separating them. From germline, CDR1 is MNHEY and CDR2 SVGAGI. The CDR3 region is CASKQGGYGYTF. For the CDR3, the DNA is TGTGCCAGCAAACAGGGAGGCTATGGCTACACCTTC.

This CDR3 reads CATSETGGRSYTF. Here the CDR3 DNA reads TGTGCCACCAGTGAAACAGGGGGTAGGAGCTACACCTTC. V is TRBV24-1 and J is TRBJ1-2; 8 nucleotides agree with TRBD1. The CDR3 runs to 13 residues. The germline V gene encodes CDR1 KGHDR and CDR2 SFDVKD. Germline trimming cut 4 bases from V and 9 bases from J; bases unmatched to any gene: 6.

The V and J genes are TRBV18 and TRBJ2-5, with 10 bases matching TRBD1. After removal of 3 bases from V and 4 bases from J, the junction contained 5 bases not matched to a gene. The CDR3 is made up of 15 amino acids. Germline CDR1 is KGHSH and CDR2 is LQKENI. The CDR3 region is CASSPPGQGRETQYF. In DNA, the CDR3 is TGTGCCAGCTCACCCCCGGGACAGGGGAGAGAGACCCAGTACTTC.

The V gene is TRBV3-1 (or the pseudogene TRBV3-2), the J gene TRBJ1-4; tentative D call: TRBD1 (5 bases). The CDR3 has 16 residues. The germline gives CDR1 LGHDT, CDR2 YNNKEL (reference sequence). V lost 0 bases to trimming and J lost 7 bases, with 15 bases between them. The CDR3 protein is CASSQDIGERGEKLFF. CDR3 DNA: TGTGCCAGCAGCCAAGATATAGGGGAGCGTGGTGAAAAACTGTTTTTT.

This chain joins TRBV10-2 and TRBJ2-7; 7 bases are shared with TRBD1. Germline assignment: CDR1 WSHSY and CDR2 SAAADI. This CDR3 is built from 12 residues. J was trimmed by 1 base and V by 10 bases; bases with no gene match: 4. CDR3 DNA: TGCGCCACCCTGGGACAGTCCTACGAGCAGTACTTC. Its translation is CATLGQSYEQYF.

This clone has only one observation. V is TRBV10-3 and J is TRBJ2-2; 7 bases match TRBD1. This CDR3 contains 15 residues. V was clipped by 5 bases and J by 7 bases; unmatched bases: 10. Germline V CDR1 and CDR2: ENHRY, SYGVKD. The CDR3 DNA follows: TGTGCCATCAGTACCGGGACAGTAGAAGGCGGGGAGCTGTTTTTT. It specifies CAISTGTVEGGELFF.

The chain employs TRBV3-1 (or the pseudogene TRBV3-2) and TRBJ2-7, with 7 bases that match TRBD2. Germline lookup yields CDR1 LGHDT and CDR2 YNNKEL (reference sequence). The length of the CDR3 is 14 residues. V lost 6 bases and J lost 0; bases outside the gene matches: 5. The DNA for the CDR3 is TGTGCCAGCAGGGGAGGGGTTCCCTCCTACGAGCAGTACTTC. The encoded protein is CASRGGVPSYEQYF.